The clone carrying this T cell receptor (beta chain) was seen a single time. How the authors handled the data: Cell counts per sample came from amplifying reference gene primers. TCRdb keeps only in-frame clones here, not all; method: immunoSEQ multiplex PCR. V, J and clone size derive from that table, while D and trimming were established from the DNA sequence. The sample includes about 220,000 clones, 85% seen only once; the top ten take 2.9%. This sample stems from a study of blood T cell repertoires in COVID-19. Across the whole study: Both acute and convalescent COVID-19 samples were obtained from the United States, Italy and Spain. The cDNA or gDNA used as material had been derived from T cells, B-cell-depleted T cells, or PBMCs.

The sequence was obtained from a man between 50 and 59 years old who had recovered from COVID-19. The sequencing input was peripheral blood.

The CDR3 sequence is CAIPSQGAGSPLHF. For the CDR3, the DNA is TGTGCCATTCCAAGCCAGGGGGCCGGTTCACCCCTCCACTTT. This chain connects TRBV2 to TRBJ1-6; 8 nucleotides agree with TRBD1. Trimming at V came to 10 bases and at J to 9 bases, leaving 11 bases not matched to a gene. The CDR3 length is 14 residues. Germline CDR1 and CDR2: SNHLY and FYNNEI.